The entry below describes one T cell receptor (beta chain). Per germline, CDR1 SGHVS and CDR2 FQNEAQ. Trimming took 0 bases from V and 2 from J, leaving 4 bases between them. This CDR3 spans 13 amino acids. This entry comes from a study of blood T cell repertoires in COVID-19. Study-wide background: Samples came from the United States, Italy and Spain, spanning acute and convalescent COVID-19.

Per the authors' pipeline: Amplifying reference gene primers gave estimates of nucleated cell counts. Sequencing was performed with immunoSEQ multiplex PCR; in TCRdb, only in-frame clones are kept and a portion is missing. That table gives V, J and clone size, and the DNA gave D and trimming. The table has fewer than 400,000 clones, about 90% seen once. Sequencing was performed on peripheral blood. The V gene is TRBV7-8, the J gene TRBJ2-5; D ambiguous. This receptor was identified in a woman aged 30 to 39 with COVID-19, enrolled during active disease. DNA for the CDR3: TGTGCCAGCAGCTTAGCCAGGCAAGAGACCCAGTACTTC. As protein: CASSLARQETQYF.